This TCR beta chain is drawn from a study of regulatory T cells in long-lasting Graves disease. Overall study results and limits: Persistent Graves' cases showed lower TCR diversity than newly diagnosed cases.

The J segment lost 0 bases and the V segment lost 4 bases, leaving 25 bases of the junction unmatched. The germline gives CDR1 MGHDK, CDR2 SYGVNS. CDR3 length equals 24 residues. Building the TCR beta libraries relied on iRepertoire HTBI primers, and CDR3 regions underwent Arm-PCR. Source study methods: Detected in the samples were roughly 60 TRBV and about 15 TRBJ segments. TCRdb fed the multiplex PCR reads into MiXCR, producing one record per CDR3 protein. The V and J calls were not made by the authors but by TCRdb's processing. The table records about 470,000 distinct CDR3 sequences, around a fifth of them present only once. On this clonotype itself: Its antigen is not identified.

Documented time point: persistent/refractory GD, antithyroid drugs over 5 years with positive TRAb. PBMCs provided the RNA from which the TCR library was made. This sequence was found in a female donor with Graves disease. This chain connects TRBV25-1 to TRBJ2-6, with 9 bases lining up with TRBD1. This specimen consisted of peripheral blood mononuclear cells (PBMCs), obtained when the disease was refractory, from a patient treated with antithyroid drugs. CDR3 sequence (DNA): TGTGCCAGCAGTGCGCCCCCCGCTACTAACACCGGGACAGGGACGTACTCTGGGGCCAACGTCCTGACTTTC. Protein sequence: CASSAPPATNTGTGTYSGANVLTF.